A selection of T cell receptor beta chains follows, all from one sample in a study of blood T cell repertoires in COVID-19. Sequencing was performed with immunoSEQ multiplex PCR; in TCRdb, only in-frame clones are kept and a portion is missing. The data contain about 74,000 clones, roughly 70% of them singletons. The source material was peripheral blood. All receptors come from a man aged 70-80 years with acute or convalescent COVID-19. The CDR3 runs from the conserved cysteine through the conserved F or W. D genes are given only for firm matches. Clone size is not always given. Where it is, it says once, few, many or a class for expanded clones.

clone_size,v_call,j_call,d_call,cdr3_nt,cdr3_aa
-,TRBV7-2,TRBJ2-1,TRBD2,TGTGCCAGCAGCTTGACTAGCGGGCCCTACAATGAGCAGTTCTTC,CASSLTSGPYNEQFF
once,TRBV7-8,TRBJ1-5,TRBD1,TGTGCCAGCAGCTTACCACAGGGGGCCCAGCCCCAGCATTTT,CASSLPQGAQPQHF
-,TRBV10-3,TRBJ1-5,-,TGTGCCACCGGCTCGGCAGGGGCGGACCAAAAGCATTTT,CATGSAGADQKHF
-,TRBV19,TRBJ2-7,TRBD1,TGTGCCAGTAGTATAATGGGACAGGTGGAGGAGCAGTACTTC,CASSIMGQVEEQYF
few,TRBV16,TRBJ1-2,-,TGTGCCAGCAGCCCAGCAGGGGATGGCTACACCTTC,CASSPAGDGYTF
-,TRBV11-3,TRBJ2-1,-,TGTGCCAGCAGCTTAGAAGCACAGGGCTACAATGAGCAGTTCTTC,CASSLEAQGYNEQFF
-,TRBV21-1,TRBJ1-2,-,TGTGCCAAACACAGGGGGCAGGGCTACACCTTC,CAKHRGQGYTF
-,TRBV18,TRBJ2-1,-,TGTGCCAGCTCACCACCGAACGGGGGGCTAATGAACAATGAGCAGTTCTTC,CASSPPNGGLMNNEQFF
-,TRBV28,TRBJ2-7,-,TGTGCCAGCAGTTTGAGAGGAATCTCCTACGAGCAGTACTTC,CASSLRGISYEQYF
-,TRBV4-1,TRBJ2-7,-,TGCGCCAGCAGCCAAGGGACCGGGAGATTATACGAGCAGTACTTC,CASSQGTGRLYEQYF
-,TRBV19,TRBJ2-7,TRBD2,TGTGCCAGCACCCCCGGGAGGGAAACCTACGAGCAGTACTTC,CASTPGRETYEQYF
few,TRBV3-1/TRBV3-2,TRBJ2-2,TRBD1,TGTGCCAGCAGCCATACCGGGACAGCGAACACCGGGGAGCTGTTTTTT,CASSHTGTANTGELFF
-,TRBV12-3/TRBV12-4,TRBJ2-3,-,TGTGCCAGCAGCCCCCGGGGGGATACGCAGTATTTT,CASSPRGDTQYF
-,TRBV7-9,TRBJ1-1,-,TGTGCCAGCAGCTTAGGGGCCAACACTGAAGCTTTCTTT,CASSLGANTEAFF
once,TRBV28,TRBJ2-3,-,TGTGCCGCCGGAGGGGCAGCGAGCGGGTATACGCAGTATTTT,CAAGGAASGYTQYF
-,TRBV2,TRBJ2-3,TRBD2,TGTGCCAGCAGTCCCAGCGGGAGGGCCAGGGATACGCAGTATTTT,CASSPSGRARDTQYF
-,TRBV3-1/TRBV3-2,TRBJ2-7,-,TGTGCCAGCAGCCGGGGGGACAGCGGGTCCTACGAGCAGTACTTC,CASSRGDSGSYEQYF
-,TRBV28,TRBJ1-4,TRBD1,TGTGCCAGCAGCCGACAGGGGGCAGCTAATGAAAAACTGTTTTTT,CASSRQGAANEKLFF
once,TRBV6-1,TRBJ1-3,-,TGTGCCAGCAGTGAAGCCTCCGCCGGCGGGAACACCATATATTTT,CASSEASAGGNTIYF
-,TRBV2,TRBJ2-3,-,TGTGCCAGCAGTGAAGGCCCCGGGGTAGCCCCCACAGATACGCAGTATTTT,CASSEGPGVAPTDTQYF
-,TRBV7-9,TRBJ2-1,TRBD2,TGTGCCAGCAGCTTAGGGACTAGCGGGAGAACCTACAATGAGCAGTTCTTC,CASSLGTSGRTYNEQFF
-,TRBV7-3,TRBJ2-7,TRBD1,TGTGCCAGCAGCCCGACAGGGGCCGCAACCTACGAGCAGTACTTC,CASSPTGAATYEQYF
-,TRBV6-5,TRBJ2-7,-,TGTGCCAGCAGTAGCTCTTGGAGGGCGAACTACGAGCAGTACTTC,CASSSSWRANYEQYF
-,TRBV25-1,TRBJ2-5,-,TGTGCCAGCAGTGAACTGTTTCGGACGGGAAGCCTAAAAGAGACCCAGTACTTC,CASSELFRTGSLKETQYF
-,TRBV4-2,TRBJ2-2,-,TGTGCCAGCAGCCAAGGGCACACCGGGGAGCTGTTTTTT,CASSQGHTGELFF
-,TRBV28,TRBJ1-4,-,TGTGCCAGCAGTCTGCTAACAGGGATAGGGGGAAATGAAAAACTGTTTTTT,CASSLLTGIGGNEKLFF
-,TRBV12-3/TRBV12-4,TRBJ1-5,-,TGTGCCAGCAGTCCCGGAGGGGTTCAGCCCCAGCATTTT,CASSPGGVQPQHF
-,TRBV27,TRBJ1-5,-,TGTGCCAGCGGAATGGGCCCTTATAGCAATCAGCCCCAGCATTTT,CASGMGPYSNQPQHF
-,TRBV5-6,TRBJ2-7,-,TGTGCCAGCAGCTTGGCAACGGGTTGGGAGCAGTACTTC,CASSLATGWEQYF
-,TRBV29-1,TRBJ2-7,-,TGCAGCGTTGCCCCAGGGAACCCCTACGAGCAGTACTTC,CSVAPGNPYEQYF
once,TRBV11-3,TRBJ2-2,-,TGTGCCAGCAGCCCCAGGGGCACGAACACCGGGGAGCTGTTTTTT,CASSPRGTNTGELFF
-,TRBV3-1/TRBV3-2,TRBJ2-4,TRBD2,TGTGCCAGCAGCCCCGGACTAGAGGCTAAAAACATTCAGTACTTC,CASSPGLEAKNIQYF
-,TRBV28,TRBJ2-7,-,TGTGCCAGCAGTTTGCTGTCGGGCGAGCAGTACTTC,CASSLLSGEQYF
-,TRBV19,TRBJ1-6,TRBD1,TGTGCCAGTAGGTCGGGACAGGGGAATTCACCCCTCCACTTT,CASRSGQGNSPLHF
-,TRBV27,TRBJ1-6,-,TGTGCCAGCAGCCCAACAGGGTTGGATAATTCACCCCTCCACTTT,CASSPTGLDNSPLHF
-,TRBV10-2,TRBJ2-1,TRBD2,TGCGCCAGCAATCCGGGACTAGCGGGAGTAGATGAGCAGTTCTTC,CASNPGLAGVDEQFF
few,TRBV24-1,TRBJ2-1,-,TGTGCCACCAGTGATTTCGGACTTAGCCCCTACAATGAGCAGTTCTTC,CATSDFGLSPYNEQFF
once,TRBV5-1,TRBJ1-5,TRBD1,TGCGCCAGCAGCGAACAGGGGGCTCTTAATCAGCCCCAGCATTTT,CASSEQGALNQPQHF
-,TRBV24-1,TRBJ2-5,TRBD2,TGTGCCACCAGTGATTCCTCGGGAAGCGGGAGGGAGACCCAGTACTTC,CATSDSSGSGRETQYF
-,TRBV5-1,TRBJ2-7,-,TGCGCCAGCAGCTTGGAGGGGTCTGGGATCTACGAGCAGTACTTC,CASSLEGSGIYEQYF
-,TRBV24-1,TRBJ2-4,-,TGTGCCACCAGTGATTGGGGCAGGGGTGAAAACATTCAGTACTTC,CATSDWGRGENIQYF
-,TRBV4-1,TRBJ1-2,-,TGCGCCAGCAGCCAAGATGGCAGGGGTGGCTACACCTTC,CASSQDGRGGYTF
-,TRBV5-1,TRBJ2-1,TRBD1,TGCGCCAGCACCGCCCTGACAGGGGGAAACTACAATGAGCAGTTCTTC,CASTALTGGNYNEQFF
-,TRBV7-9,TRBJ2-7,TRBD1,TGTGCCAGCAGCAACACACTGGGACAGTCCTACGAGCAGTACTTC,CASSNTLGQSYEQYF
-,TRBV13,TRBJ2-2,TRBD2,TGTGCCAGCAGCTTAGAAGCGGGAGTGAGCACCGGGGAGCTGTTTTTT,CASSLEAGVSTGELFF
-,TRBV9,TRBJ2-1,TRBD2,TGTGCCAGCAGCGTAGACCCTAGCGGCCGCGAGCAGTTCTTC,CASSVDPSGREQFF
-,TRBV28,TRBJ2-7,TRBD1,TGTGCCAGCAGTACGGGACAGTTGGTCTACGAGCAGTACTTC,CASSTGQLVYEQYF
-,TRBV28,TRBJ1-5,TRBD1,TGTGCCAGCAGTTTACTCCTCGACAGGGGCGGCCAGCCCCAGCATTTT,CASSLLLDRGGQPQHF
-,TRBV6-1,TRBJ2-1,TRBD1,TGTGCCAGCAGTGTCAGGACAGGGGGCCGAACAAATGAGCAGTTCTTC,CASSVRTGGRTNEQFF
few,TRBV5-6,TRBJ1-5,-,TGTGCCAGCAGCAAGAGGATTAGCAATCAGCCCCAGCATTTT,CASSKRISNQPQHF
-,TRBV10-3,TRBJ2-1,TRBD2,TGTGCCATCAGTGAGTTGGATAGCGGGGCAGGGAATGAGCAGTTCTTC,CAISELDSGAGNEQFF
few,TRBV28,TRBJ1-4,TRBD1,TGTGCCAGCAAGTTCTGGGTCGGGACAGGGGGCGAAAAACTGTTTTTT,CASKFWVGTGGEKLFF